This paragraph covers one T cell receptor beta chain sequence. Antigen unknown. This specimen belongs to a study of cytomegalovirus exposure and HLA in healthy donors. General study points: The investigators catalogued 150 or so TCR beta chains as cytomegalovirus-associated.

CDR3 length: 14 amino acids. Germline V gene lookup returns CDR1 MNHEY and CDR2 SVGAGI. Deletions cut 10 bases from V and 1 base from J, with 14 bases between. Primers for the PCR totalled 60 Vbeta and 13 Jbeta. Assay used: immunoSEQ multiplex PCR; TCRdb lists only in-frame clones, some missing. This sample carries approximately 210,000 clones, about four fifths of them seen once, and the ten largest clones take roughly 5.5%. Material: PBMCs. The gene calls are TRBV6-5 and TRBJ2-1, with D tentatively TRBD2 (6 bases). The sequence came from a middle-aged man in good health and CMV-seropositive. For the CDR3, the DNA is TGTGCCACGGGGAGGAGGGAATCCTACAATGAGCAGTTCTTC. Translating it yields CATGRRESYNEQFF.